This section outlines one T cell receptor beta chain sequence together with its context. Its antigen remains unidentified. The data stem from a study of shared clonotypes between healthy human individuals. Study-wide context: The donors, two women and a few men, were aged 18 to 49. Overall study results and limits: What limited the represented genetic and exposure-history diversity was the small number of donors. Generation probabilities of non-shared clonotypes were lower (relative to those shared by all four donors).

The authors distributed each subset's genomic DNA evenly over several immunoSEQ plates. Generated by immunoSEQ multiplex PCR, the TCRdb table keeps only in-frame clones and is missing some. The sample yields 1,500,000 or so clones, roughly 96% seen once. The ends lost 5 bases at V and 6 bases at J; junction bases unmatched: 11. The CDR3 has 14 residues. The germline CDR1 and CDR2 sequences are SGHKS and YYEKEE (reference sequence). Sequenced material: naive CD4+ T cells sorted from blood. Subset given: CD45RA+ positively selected. The chain links TRBV5-5 to TRBJ2-7, with 7 nucleotides matching TRBD1. The clonotype originates from a man between 25 and 39 years old in good health. CDR3 sequence reads: CASSSPGQPSEQYF. In DNA form, the CDR3 reads TGTGCCAGCAGTTCTCCGGGACAGCCGTCCGAGCAGTACTTC.